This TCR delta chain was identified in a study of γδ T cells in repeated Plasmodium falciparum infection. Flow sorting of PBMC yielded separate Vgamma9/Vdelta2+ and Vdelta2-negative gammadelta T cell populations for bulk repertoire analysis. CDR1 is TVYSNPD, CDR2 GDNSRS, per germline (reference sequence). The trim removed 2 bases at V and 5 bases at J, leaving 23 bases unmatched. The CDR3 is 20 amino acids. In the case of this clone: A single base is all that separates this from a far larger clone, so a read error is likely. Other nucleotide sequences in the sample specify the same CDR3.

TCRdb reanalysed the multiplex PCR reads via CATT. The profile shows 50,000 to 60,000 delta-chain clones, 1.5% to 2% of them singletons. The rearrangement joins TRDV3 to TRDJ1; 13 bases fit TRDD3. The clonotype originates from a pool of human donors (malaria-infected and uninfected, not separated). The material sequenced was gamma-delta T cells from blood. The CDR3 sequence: CAFQRPLLGDTHEGTDKLIF. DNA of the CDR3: TGTGCCTTTCAGCGCCCGCTACTGGGGGATACGCATGAGGGCACTGATAAACTCATCTTT.